This TCR beta chain originates from a study of shared clonotypes between healthy human individuals. Of note for this clone: The target antigen is unknown.

The authors distributed each subset's genomic DNA evenly over several immunoSEQ plates. Using immunoSEQ multiplex PCR, the repertoire was profiled, and TCRdb retains in-frame clones only, with some absent. The repertoire consists of 1.4 million or so clones, with roughly 98.5% occurring once and the leading ten covering about 0.35%. The donors were adults (healthy and HIV-negative) with no recent acute infections or vaccinations. The authors divided CD4+ cells into CD45RA+ naive and CD45RA-negative memory subsets. General study points: Across subsets, estimated richness was generally greater for naive than for memory populations.

The sequence derives from a young man in good health. Sequencing was done on a sample of naive CD4+ T cells sorted from blood. The subset: CD45RA+ positively selected.

The CDR3 here is CASSLGTGYYEQYF. CDR3 DNA: TGTGCCAGCAGCTTAGGGACAGGATACTACGAGCAGTACTTC. The V call is TRBV7-6, the J call TRBJ2-7; TRBD1 aligns across 7 bases. CDR1 is SGHVS, CDR2 FNYEAQ, per germline. V lost 1 base and J lost 3; bases outside the gene matches: 3. The CDR3 has 14 amino acids.